Listed here are 16 T cell receptor beta chains from one sample, sequenced in a study of beta chain features in type 1 diabetes. The isolated RNA, all of it, was reverse transcribed, so expressed TCRB transcripts were what got sequenced. Sequencing used immunoSEQ multiplex PCR; TCRdb keeps in-frame clones, though not all of them. The sample consists of around 290,000 clones, about 8.5% of them appearing once. Material for sequencing was central memory CD4+ T cells from blood. The receptors derive from a woman between 18 and 30 years old in good health.

This clone has just a few counts. The chain has TRBV7-2 and TRBJ1-3; TRBD1 matches at 9 bases. The trim removed 5 bases at V and 2 bases at J, leaving 7 bases unmatched. Germline V lookup: CDR1 SGHTA, CDR2 FQGNSA. The CDR3 is made up of 16 amino acids. CDR3 sequence: CASSATGTGTGNTIYF. The CDR3 DNA reads as TGTGCCAGCAGCGCGACCGGGACAGGGACTGGAAACACCATATATTTT.

This clone was picked up many times. This chain uses TRBV4-1 with TRBJ1-4, with D tentatively TRBD1 (6 bases). V was shortened by 4 bases and J by 0 bases, with 18 bases between the two germline ends. The CDR3 loop spans 18 amino acids. Germline CDR1 is MGHRA and CDR2 is YSYEKL. CDR3 sequence reads: CASSLRTARTSTNEKLFF. The CDR3 DNA follows: TGCGCCAGCAGCCTTAGGACAGCTAGAACGTCAACTAATGAAAAACTGTTTTTT.

The chain is built from TRBV5-1 and TRBJ2-3, with TRBD1 matching 9 bases. The CDR3 sequence is 14 residues long. The junction had 3 bases not matched to a gene; V was cut back by 4 bases and J by 3 bases. Germline V gene lookup returns CDR1 SGHRS and CDR2 YFSETQ. CDR3 in DNA: TGCGCCAGCAGCACAGGGGGCGCAACAGATACGCAGTATTTT. Amino acid sequence: CASSTGGATDTQYF. Full variable domain (remainder filled in from reference TRBV5-1 and TRBJ2-3): KAGVTQTPRYLIKTRGQQVTLSCSPISGHRSVSWYQQTPGQGLQFLFEYFSETQRNKGNFPGRFSGRQFSNSRSEMNVSTLELGDSALYLCASSTGGATDTQYFGPGTRLTVL.

In its sample, this clone was seen a few times. The rearrangement uses TRBV28 and TRBJ1-5, with unresolved D. The V gene's germline CDR1 is MDHEN and CDR2 SYDVKM. Trimming removed 7 bases from V and 3 bases from J, with 7 bases in between. The CDR3 spans 12 residues. This CDR3 is CASTGPNQPQHF. The CDR3 nucleotides are TGTGCCAGCACAGGTCCCAATCAGCCCCAGCATTTT.

This clone was counted only a few times. J is TRBJ2-3 and V is TRBV29-1; TRBD2 agrees at 9 bases. V shed 1 base, J shed 5 bases, and the junction held 4 bases outside the gene matches. The CDR3 has 14 amino acids. Germline CDR1 and CDR2: SQVTM and ANQGSEA. The CDR3: CSVEGGRALDTQYF. CDR3 bases: TGCAGCGTTGAAGGCGGGAGGGCCTTAGATACGCAGTATTTT.

This clone was observed a handful of times. The V call is TRBV7-2, the J call TRBJ2-7; no definite D call. The CDR3 has 12 amino acids. The V gene lost 1 base and the J gene lost 4 bases, with 5 bases spanning the gap. The germline V gene encodes CDR1 SGHTA and CDR2 FQGNSA. In DNA, the CDR3 is TGTGCCAGCAGCTTAGACTGGTACGAGCAGTACTTC. It codes for CASSLDWYEQYF.

In this sample, this clone turned up many times. The chain uses TRBV28 and TRBJ1-1; D gene ambiguous. The V end was cut by 5 bases, the J end by 4 bases, with 11 bases between. Germline V lookup: CDR1 MDHEN, CDR2 SYDVKM. The CDR3 runs to 13 residues. The chain's CDR3 is CASSRSGRTEAFF. DNA for the CDR3: TGTGCCAGCAGTCGGTCCGGGCGCACTGAAGCTTTCTTT.

This clone was seen only a few times. This chain joins TRBV6-1 and TRBJ2-7; tentative D call: TRBD1 (6 bases). This CDR3 has 13 residues. Trimming took off 0 bases at V and 6 bases at J, with 9 bases between the two ends. Germline assignment: CDR1 MNHNS and CDR2 SASEGT. The CDR3 sequence: CASSEARGSEQYV. The CDR3 DNA reads TGTGCCAGCAGTGAAGCGAGGGGGAGCGAGCAGTACGTC.

This clone was recorded a few times. The chain joins TRBV25-1 to TRBJ2-5; TRBD1 matches 9 bases. Germline lookup yields CDR1 MGHDK and CDR2 SYGVNS. The CDR3 extends over 14 amino acids. Trimming took 6 bases from V and 3 from J; bases not matched to a gene: 5. The CDR3 here is CASRPGQGKETQYF. The CDR3 DNA reads TGTGCCAGCAGACCGGGACAGGGAAAAGAGACCCAGTACTTC.

This clone has more than one count but fewer than ten. V gene TRBV18 combines with J gene TRBJ1-2; TRBD1 agrees at 7 bases. The CDR3 consists of 16 residues. Germline CDR1 reads KGHSH; CDR2 reads LQKENI. The ends lost 4 bases at V and 3 bases at J; junction bases unmatched: 11. Here the CDR3 DNA reads TGTGCCAGCTCACTTGACACAGGGGTAGTCGACTATGGCTACACCTTC. It yields the protein CASSLDTGVVDYGYTF.

The V gene is TRBV15, the J gene TRBJ2-4, with D possibly being TRBD1 or TRBD2 (5 bases each). Trimming pared 5 bases from V and 7 bases from J, leaving 24 bases between. The CDR3 extends over 17 amino acids. Germline CDR1 is LNHNV and CDR2 is YYDKDF (reference sequence). The CDR3 reads CATSAPPSPGTENIQYF. CDR3 in DNA: TGTGCCACCAGCGCCCCCCCGTCCCCGGGGACGGAGAACATTCAGTACTTC.

The table lists this clone with a few counts. This chain connects TRBV7-2 to TRBJ2-7; D is undetermined. This CDR3 region has 13 residues. Germline CDR1 SGHTA, CDR2 FQGNSA. V lost 3 bases, J lost 4 bases, and 10 bases lay in between. The CDR3 region has the DNA TGTGCCAGCAGCTTTGGTCAGGCGTACGAGCAGTACGTC. Protein sequence: CASSFGQAYEQYV.

Comments on this clone: At the DNA level, this CDR3 is encoded by other sequences in the same sample as well. V is TRBV18 and J is TRBJ1-1; TRBD1 agrees at 11 bases. The length of the CDR3 is 14 residues. Germline lookup yields CDR1 KGHSH and CDR2 LQKENI. With V trimmed by 3 bases and J by 4 bases, 1 base remained unmatched. CDR3 nucleotides: TGTGCCAGCTCACCCGGGACAGGGGGCACTGAAGCTTTCTTT. As protein: CASSPGTGGTEAFF.

V is TRBV5-6 and J is TRBJ2-3, with 8 bases aligning to TRBD1. Per the germline V gene, CDR1 is SGHDT and CDR2 is YYEEEE. There are 15 residues in the CDR3. Trimming took 4 bases from V and 4 from J; bases not matched to a gene: 8. The CDR3 DNA reads as TGTGCCAGCAGCCGCTGGGACAGGATTTCAGATACGCAGTATTTT. This sequence encodes CASSRWDRISDTQYF.

This clone was observed at least ten times. V and J are TRBV29-1 and TRBJ2-3, with TRBD2 matching over 15 bases. CDR1 is SQVTM and CDR2 is ANQGSEA in the germline V gene. This CDR3 comprises 16 residues. The V segment lost 5 bases and the J segment 5 bases; nucleotides outside the gene matches: 8. CDR3 nucleotides: TGCAGCGTTTTCTTGGGACTAGCGGGAGGAGGAGATACGCAGTATTTT. The encoded protein is CSVFLGLAGGGDTQYF.

This clone appeared a few times. The CDR3 DNA sequence: TGTGCCTGGAACGTGGGAAGGGGCCCGCAGTACTTC. Its translation is CAWNVGRGPQYF. The chain has TRBV30 and TRBJ2-7, with D possibly being TRBD1 (5 bases). Germline values: CDR1 GTSNPN, CDR2 SVGIG (reference sequence). V lost 4 bases and J lost 9, with 16 bases in between. The CDR3 is made up of 12 amino acids.